The rows below give T cell receptor beta chains drawn from one sample of a study of CD8+CD57+ T cells in acquired aplastic anemia. TCRdb redid the calling of the reads with MiXCR, one entry per CDR3 protein. The sample contains tens of thousands of distinct CDR3 sequences, about 63% of which appear only once. Sequencing was done on a sample of sorted CD4+, CD8+, or CD8+CD57+ T cells (not recorded which) from PBMCs. These receptors all come from a human donor with aplastic anemia. CDR3s include the opening cysteine and the closing phenylalanine or tryptophan. Fields, in order: V gene, clone size, D gene, J gene, CDR3 protein, CDR3 DNA. The D gene is left open where the match is weak. A row's size may be missing; if present it is once, few, many or a size class.

TRBV7-6,-,-,TRBJ2-7,CASSSSGFEQYF,TGTGCCAGCAGCTCATCGGGCTTCGAGCAGTACTTC
TRBV19,-,-,TRBJ2-7,CASSPGAGWYEQYF,TGTGCCAGTAGCCCTGGGGCAGGGTGGTACGAGCAGTACTTC
TRBV7-2,-,TRBD1,TRBJ1-2,CASEGGSRTNYGYTF,TGTGCCAGCGAAGGGGGCAGCCGGACTAACTATGGCTACACCTTC
TRBV29-1,-,-,TRBJ2-7,CSMSGPDPYEQYF,TGCAGCATGTCGGGACCCGATCCCTACGAGCAGTACTTC
TRBV2,-,-,TRBJ1-1,CASGGTPVVLNTEAFF,TGTGCCAGCGGAGGGACTCCCGTCGTCTTGAACACTGAAGCTTTCTTT
TRBV27,many,-,TRBJ2-7,CASRPQAPTYEQYF,TGTGCCAGCAGACCGCAGGCCCCAACCTACGAGCAGTACTTC
TRBV5-1,-,TRBD1,TRBJ1-1,CASSLGWAGGYGTEAFF,TGCGCCAGCAGCTTGGGGTGGGCAGGGGGGTACGGCACTGAAGCTTTCTTT
TRBV20-1,once,-,TRBJ2-3,CSAREGSDTQYF,TGCAGTGCTAGAGAAGGAAGCGATACGCAGTATTTT
TRBV15,-,-,TRBJ2-3,CATSEDSTVTDTQYF,TGTGCCACCAGCGAAGACTCGACCGTGACAGATACGCAGTATTTT
TRBV29-1,-,-,TRBJ2-3,CSVDGDPSTDTQYF,TGCAGCGTTGACGGCGACCCTAGCACAGATACGCAGTATTTT
TRBV20-1,-,-,TRBJ1-6,CSARSRASSYNSPLHF,TGCAGTGCTAGATCCAGGGCGAGCTCCTATAATTCACCCCTCCACTTT
TRBV7-8,-,TRBD1,TRBJ1-2,CASSLTYGQERYGYTF,TGTGCCAGCAGCTTAACCTACGGACAGGAACGCTATGGCTACACCTTC
TRBV15,few,-,TRBJ2-5,CATSRGGVGKETQYF,TGTGCCACCAGCAGAGGTGGTGTAGGGAAAGAGACCCAGTACTTC
TRBV28,many,-,TRBJ1-2,CASRKVSNYGYTF,TGTGCCAGCAGGAAGGTTTCTAACTATGGCTACACCTTC
TRBV5-6,many,-,TRBJ1-6,CASSIIGQNSPLHF,TGTGCCAGCAGCATAATAGGACAGAATTCACCCCTCCACTTT
TRBV20-1,once,TRBD2,TRBJ2-3,CSARTSGVLDTQYF,TGCAGTGCGCGGACTAGCGGGGTCCTGGATACGCAGTATTTT
TRBV7-9,-,-,TRBJ2-7,CASSLERGEQYF,TGTGCCAGCAGCTTGGAGAGGGGCGAGCAGTACTTC
TRBV5-1,once,TRBD1,TRBJ1-3,CASSLGQGAFGSGNTIYF,TGCGCCAGCAGCTTAGGACAGGGGGCGTTTGGCTCTGGAAACACCATATATTTT
TRBV6-2/TRBV6-3,-,TRBD1,TRBJ1-4,CASTPTGDSEKLFF,TGTGCCAGCACCCCGACAGGGGATAGTGAAAAACTGTTTTTT
TRBV9,few,TRBD2,TRBJ2-3,CASSVGGGGTDTQYF,TGTGCCAGCAGCGTAGGGGGGGGGGGGACAGATACGCAGTATTTT